The 6 T cell receptor beta chains below were found in one sample sequenced in a study of T cells in tuberculosis (dated 2018 in TCRdb). The time point label of this sample denotes: new active TB diagnosis, blood taken before or within 7 days of starting treatment. Library creation used the immunoSEQ multiplex PCR assay. Here the immuneACCESS table is served through TCRdb, limited to in-frame sequences with V and J called. Missing clones are a known gap in these copies; in checked studies unresolved V genes cover under half, and the rest lacks a known reason. This sample gives tens of thousands of clones in total; around 96% of them show up just once. Approximately 1.5% of the sample is held by the ten biggest clonotypes. Sample: PBMCs, taken at tuberculosis diagnosis. These receptors originate from an adult with tuberculosis.

The V call is TRBV27, the J call TRBJ2-3; 13 bases align to TRBD2. The CDR3 covers 16 residues. The germline V gene encodes CDR1 MNHEY and CDR2 SMNVEV (reference sequence). V lost 5 bases to trimming and J lost 6 bases; unmatched junction nucleotides: 8. The CDR3 sequence is CASSELAGGPRDTQYF. The DNA for the CDR3 is TGTGCCAGCAGTGAACTAGCGGGAGGGCCTCGGGATACGCAGTATTTT.

This CDR3 is CASSGTTRNDYEQYF. The CDR3 region has the DNA TGTGCCAGCAGTGGAACAACAAGAAATGACTACGAGCAGTACTTC. The chain is built from TRBV6-1 and TRBJ2-7; D gene ambiguous. The CDR3 totals 15 residues. V was trimmed by 4 bases and J by 3 bases, leaving 16 bases between them. CDR1 and CDR2 (germline): MNHNS, SASEGT.

This sequence joins TRBV9 and TRBJ2-5, with a possible D match to TRBD2 (6 bases). Germline assignment: CDR1 SGDLS and CDR2 YYNGEE. The CDR3 covers 14 residues. Trimming shortened V by 4 bases and J by 2 bases, and 12 bases separated the two germline ends. The CDR3: CASSPGTSQETQYF. CDR3 bases: TGTGCCAGCAGCCCAGGGACTTCACAAGAGACCCAGTACTTC.

The chain has TRBV30 and TRBJ2-1, with TRBD2 matching over 11 bases. Germline V lookup: CDR1 GTSNPN, CDR2 SVGIG (reference sequence). V was clipped by 4 bases and J by 2 bases; unmatched bases: 4. The CDR3 sequence is 15 residues long. This CDR3 is CAWTIAGGPYNEQFF. The CDR3 region has the DNA TGTGCCTGGACTATAGCGGGAGGGCCCTACAATGAGCAGTTCTTC.

V is TRBV18 and J is TRBJ2-7; D possibly corresponds to TRBD1 (6 bases). Germline values: CDR1 KGHSH, CDR2 LQKENI. Trimming took off 3 bases at V and 0 bases at J, with 21 bases between the two ends. This CDR3 spans 18 amino acids. CDR3 DNA: TGTGCCAGCTCACCTCTTGCTGGAAACAGGGTTTCCTCCTACGAGCAGTACTTC. Translating gives CASSPLAGNRVSSYEQYF. Based on the CDR3 plus reference TRBV18 and TRBJ2-7, the full variable domain is NAGVMQNPRHLVRRRGQEARLRCSPMKGHSHVYWYRQLPEEGLKFMVYLQKENIIDESGMPKERFSAEFPKEGPSILRIQQVVRGDSAAYFCASSPLAGNRVSSYEQYFGPGTRLTVT.

The chain has TRBV30 and TRBJ1-1; D is unclear. The germline V gene encodes CDR1 GTSNPN and CDR2 SVGIG (reference sequence). Trimming removed 4 bases from V and 2 bases from J, with 11 bases in between. The CDR3 runs 13 residues. This chain's CDR3 is CAWKSRVNTEAFF. DNA of the CDR3: TGTGCCTGGAAGTCCCGGGTAAACACTGAAGCTTTCTTT.